This TCR beta chain is drawn from a study of shared clonotypes between healthy human individuals. Study summary: Participating donors consisted of two women and a few men aged 18 to 49.

Study-wide results and caveats: Generation probabilities were higher for clonotypes shared across all four sorted-subset donors than for unshared ones.

Germline V gene sequence: CDR1 SGHTA, CDR2 FQGTGA. The CDR3 spans 15 residues. J lost 0 bases, V lost 3 bases, and 1 base had no gene match. Comments on this clone: The antigen remains unidentified. Other DNA sequences of this sample code for an identical CDR3.

Clones were sequenced by immunoSEQ multiplex PCR, and TCRdb holds only the in-frame ones, with some missing. The data show 2 million to 3 million clones, with 93% seen just once and more than 0.35% held by the top ten. Sequencing was done on a sample of naive CD4+ T cells from PBMCs. This sample's subset: CD45RA+ positively selected. This sequence was found in a man between 18 and 35 years old in good health. Some clones in this sample may be carry-over from other donors' samples. This chain links TRBV7-3 with TRBJ2-3; TRBD2 matches at 9 bases. CDR3 nucleotides: TGTGCCAGCAGCTTCAGCGGGAGGAGCACAGATACGCAGTATTTT. It is translated as CASSFSGRSTDTQYF.